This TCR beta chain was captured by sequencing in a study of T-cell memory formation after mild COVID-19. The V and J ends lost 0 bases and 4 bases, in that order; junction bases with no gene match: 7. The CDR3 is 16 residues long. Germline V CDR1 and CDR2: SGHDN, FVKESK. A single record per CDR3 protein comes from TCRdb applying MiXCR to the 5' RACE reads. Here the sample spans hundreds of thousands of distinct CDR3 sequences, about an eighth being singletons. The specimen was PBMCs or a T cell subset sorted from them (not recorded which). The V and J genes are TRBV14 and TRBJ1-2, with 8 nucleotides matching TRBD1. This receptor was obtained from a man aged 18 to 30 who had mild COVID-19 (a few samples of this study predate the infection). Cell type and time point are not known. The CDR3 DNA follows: TGTGCCAGCAGCCAAGATAGACAGGGGCGGGCCTATGGCTACACCTTC. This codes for CASSQDRQGRAYGYTF.